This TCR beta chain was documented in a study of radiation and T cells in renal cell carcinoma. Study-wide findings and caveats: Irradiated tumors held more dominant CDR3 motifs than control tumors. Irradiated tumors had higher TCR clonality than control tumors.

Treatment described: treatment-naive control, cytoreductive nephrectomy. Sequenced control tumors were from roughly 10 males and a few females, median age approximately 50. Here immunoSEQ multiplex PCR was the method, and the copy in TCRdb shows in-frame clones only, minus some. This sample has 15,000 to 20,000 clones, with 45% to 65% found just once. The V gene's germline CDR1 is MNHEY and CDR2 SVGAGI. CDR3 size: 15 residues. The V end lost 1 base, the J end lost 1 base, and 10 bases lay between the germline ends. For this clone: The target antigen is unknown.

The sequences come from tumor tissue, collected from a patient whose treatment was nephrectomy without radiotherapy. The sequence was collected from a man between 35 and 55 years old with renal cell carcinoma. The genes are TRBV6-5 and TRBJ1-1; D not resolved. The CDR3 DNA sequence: TGTGCCAGCAGTTACTTGACCAGAAAGAACACTGAAGCTTTCTTT. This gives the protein CASSYLTRKNTEAFF.